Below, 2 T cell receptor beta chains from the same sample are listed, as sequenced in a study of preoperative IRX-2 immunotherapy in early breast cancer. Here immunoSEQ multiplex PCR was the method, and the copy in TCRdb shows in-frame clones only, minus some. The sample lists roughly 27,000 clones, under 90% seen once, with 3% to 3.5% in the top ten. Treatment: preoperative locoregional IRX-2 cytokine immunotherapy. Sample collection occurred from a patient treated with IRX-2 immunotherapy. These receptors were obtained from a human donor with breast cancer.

In DNA, the CDR3 is TGCGCCAGCAGCCCCAGAGTCCATAATGAAAAACTGTTTTTT. Translating it yields CASSPRVHNEKLFF. V is TRBV4-1 and J is TRBJ1-4; the D is unclear. This CDR3 contains 14 residues. V lost 4 bases and J 4 bases, leaving 10 bases between the germline ends. Per germline, CDR1 MGHRA and CDR2 YSYEKL.

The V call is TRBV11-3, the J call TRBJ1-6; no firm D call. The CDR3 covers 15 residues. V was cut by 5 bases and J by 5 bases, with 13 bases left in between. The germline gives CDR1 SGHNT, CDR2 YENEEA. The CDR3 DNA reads TGTGCCAGCAGCCCTGCTGGGGTCAATAATTCACCCCTCCACTTT. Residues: CASSPAGVNNSPLHF.